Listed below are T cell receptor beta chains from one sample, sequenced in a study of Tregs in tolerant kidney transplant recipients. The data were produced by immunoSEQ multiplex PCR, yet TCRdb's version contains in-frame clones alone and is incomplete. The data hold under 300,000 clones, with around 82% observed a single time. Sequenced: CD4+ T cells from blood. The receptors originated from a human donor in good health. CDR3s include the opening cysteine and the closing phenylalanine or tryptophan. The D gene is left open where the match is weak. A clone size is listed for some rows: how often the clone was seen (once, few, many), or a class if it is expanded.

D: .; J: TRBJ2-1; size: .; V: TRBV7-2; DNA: TGTGCCAGCAGCTATCTCGGGCAGTCCTACAATGAGCAGTTCTTC; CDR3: CASSYLGQSYNEQFF
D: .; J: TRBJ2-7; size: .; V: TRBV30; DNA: TGTGCCTGGAATCGGGCTACCTACGAGCAGTACTTC; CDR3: CAWNRATYEQYF
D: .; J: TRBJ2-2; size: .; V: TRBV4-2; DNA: TGTGCCAGCAGCCGGGGGGAAACGAACACCGGGGAGCTGTTTTTT; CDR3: CASSRGETNTGELFF
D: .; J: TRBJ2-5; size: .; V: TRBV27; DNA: TGTGCCAGCAGCACCCCGGGGGAGACCCAGTACTTC; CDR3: CASSTPGETQYF
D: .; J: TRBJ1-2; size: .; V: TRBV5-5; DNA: TGTGCCAGCAGCTTGGGTACCGATTCCGGGGGCTACACCTTC; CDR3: CASSLGTDSGGYTF
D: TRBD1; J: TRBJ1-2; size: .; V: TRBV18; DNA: TGTGCCAGCTCGCTGGGACAGGTAGCTAACTATGGCTACACCTTC; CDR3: CASSLGQVANYGYTF
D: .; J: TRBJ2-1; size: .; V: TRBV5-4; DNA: TGTGCCAGCAGCCGGCCTTCAGGGTTGACCTCCGGGAGTGAGCAGTTCTTC; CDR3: CASSRPSGLTSGSEQFF
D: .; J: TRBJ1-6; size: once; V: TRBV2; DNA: TGTGCCAGCGGAGCAAGCTCCTATAATTCACCCCTCCACTTT; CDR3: CASGASSYNSPLHF
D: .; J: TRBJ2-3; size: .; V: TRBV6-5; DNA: TGTGCCAGCAGTCACCGCGGGGGCGGGGGAGATACGCAGTATTTT; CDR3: CASSHRGGGGDTQYF
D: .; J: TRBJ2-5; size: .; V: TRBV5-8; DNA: TGTGCCAGCAGTGTCCAATTCCGGGAGACCCAGTACTTC; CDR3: CASSVQFRETQYF
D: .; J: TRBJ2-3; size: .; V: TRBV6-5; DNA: TGTGCCAGCACCCGCCCAGGTACGGATACGCAGTATTTT; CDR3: CASTRPGTDTQYF
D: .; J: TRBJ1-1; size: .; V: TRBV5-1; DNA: TGCGCCAGCAGCTTACGACAGGCGGACACTGAAGCTTTCTTT; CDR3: CASSLRQADTEAFF
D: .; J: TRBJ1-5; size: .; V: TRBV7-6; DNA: TGTGCCAGCAGGGAGGGGGTTGGCAATCAGCCCCAGCATTTT; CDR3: CASREGVGNQPQHF
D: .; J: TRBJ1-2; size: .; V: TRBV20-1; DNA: TGCAGTGAGGGGACCATCTATGGCTACACCTTC; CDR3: CSEGTIYGYTF
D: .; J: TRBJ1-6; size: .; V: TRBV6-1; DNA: TGTGCCAGCAGTGACATTACAGGTGCTCATTCACCCCTCCACTTT; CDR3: CASSDITGAHSPLHF
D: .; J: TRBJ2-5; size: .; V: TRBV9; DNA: TGTGCCAGCAGCGTGACCGGACAGGGAGGGCAAGAGACCCAGTACTTC; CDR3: CASSVTGQGGQETQYF
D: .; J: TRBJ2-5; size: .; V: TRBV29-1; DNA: TGCAGCGTTCGCAAGCGGGAAGAGACCCAGTACTTC; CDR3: CSVRKREETQYF
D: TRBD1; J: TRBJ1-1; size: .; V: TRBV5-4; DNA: TGTGCCAGCAGCTTGGATGGGACAGGGCACACTGAAGCTTTCTTT; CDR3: CASSLDGTGHTEAFF
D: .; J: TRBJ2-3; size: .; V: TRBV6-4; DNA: TGTGCCACCAGACCTAGCGTCGGGAGCACAGATACGCAGTATTTT; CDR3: CATRPSVGSTDTQYF
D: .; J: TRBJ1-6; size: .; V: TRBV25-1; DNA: TGTGCCAGCAGTGACCGGCAGAGCTCCTATAATTCACCCCTCCACTTT; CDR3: CASSDRQSSYNSPLHF
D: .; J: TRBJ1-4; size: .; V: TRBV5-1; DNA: TGCGCCAGCAGCTTGTCCCAGGGGACTAATGAAAAACTGTTTTTT; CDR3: CASSLSQGTNEKLFF
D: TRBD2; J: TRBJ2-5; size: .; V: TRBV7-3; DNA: TGTGCCAGCAGTTCTTTAGCGGGGTTAGGGGAGACCCAGTACTTC; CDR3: CASSSLAGLGETQYF
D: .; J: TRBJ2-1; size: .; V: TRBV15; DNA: TGTGCCACCAGCAGAAGGACCGCGGGATTGTGGTCCGATGAGCAGTTCTTC; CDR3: CATSRRTAGLWSDEQFF
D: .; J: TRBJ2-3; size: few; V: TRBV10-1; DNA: TGCGCCAGCAGTGAGCTCCTCTACACAGATACGCAGTATTTT; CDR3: CASSELLYTDTQYF
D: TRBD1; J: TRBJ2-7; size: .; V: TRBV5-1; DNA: TGCGCCAGCAGCTCCCTGGGACAGAATAGTTACGAGCAGTACTTC; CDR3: CASSSLGQNSYEQYF
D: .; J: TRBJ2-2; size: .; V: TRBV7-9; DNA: TGTGCCAGCAGCTCCTCGGGACGAGTCAACACCGGGGAGCTGTTTTTT; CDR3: CASSSSGRVNTGELFF
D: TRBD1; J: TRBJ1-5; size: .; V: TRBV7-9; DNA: TGTGTCAGCAGCCTCCAGGGGGGCAATCAGCCCCAGCATTTT; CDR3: CVSSLQGGNQPQHF
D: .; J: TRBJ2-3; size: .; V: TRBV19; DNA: TGTGCCAGTAGTGTCGGGCCCAGCACAGATACGCAGTATTTT; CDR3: CASSVGPSTDTQYF
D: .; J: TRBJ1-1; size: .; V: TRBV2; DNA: TGTGCCAGCGTTGTAGGGCCGGATTTGGAAGCTTTCTTT; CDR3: CASVVGPDLEAFF
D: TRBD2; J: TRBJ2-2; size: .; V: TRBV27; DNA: TGTGCCAGCAGTTTACCAGGACTAGAGTGGAACACCGGGGAGCTGTTTTTT; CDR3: CASSLPGLEWNTGELFF
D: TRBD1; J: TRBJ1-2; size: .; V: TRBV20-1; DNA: TGCAGTGCTGAAGACAGGGTAGGCTACACCTTC; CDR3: CSAEDRVGYTF
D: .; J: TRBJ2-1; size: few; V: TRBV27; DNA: TGTGCCAGCAGTTCAACGACTAGAGTCCCCCTAAGGTCCTACAATGAGCAGTTCTTC; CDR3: CASSSTTRVPLRSYNEQFF
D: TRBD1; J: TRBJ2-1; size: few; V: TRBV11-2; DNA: TGTGCCAGCAGCTTTCAGGGGGCTTGGGAGCAGTTCTTC; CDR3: CASSFQGAWEQFF
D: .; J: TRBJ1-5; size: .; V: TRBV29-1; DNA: TGCAGCGCCGGGACCTTCAATCAGCCCCAGCATTTT; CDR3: CSAGTFNQPQHF
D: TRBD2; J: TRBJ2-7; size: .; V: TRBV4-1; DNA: TGCGCCAGCAGCCACCCTGCGGGGGGTGCGAGATCCTACGAGCAGTACTTC; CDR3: CASSHPAGGARSYEQYF
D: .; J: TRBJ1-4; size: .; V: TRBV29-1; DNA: TGCAGCGTCTCAACTAATGAAAAACTGTTTTTT; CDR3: CSVSTNEKLFF
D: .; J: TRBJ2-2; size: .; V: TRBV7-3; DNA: TGTGCCAGCAGCCTTAGACAGACCAGCGGGGAGCTGTTTTTT; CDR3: CASSLRQTSGELFF
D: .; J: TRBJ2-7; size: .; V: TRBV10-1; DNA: TGCGCCAGCAGCGATGTGGGTGAGAGCTCCTACGAGCAGTACTTC; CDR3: CASSDVGESSYEQYF
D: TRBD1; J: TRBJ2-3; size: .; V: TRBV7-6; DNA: TGTGCCAGCAGCCAGAACAGGGGTAAAGATACGCAGTATTTT; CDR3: CASSQNRGKDTQYF
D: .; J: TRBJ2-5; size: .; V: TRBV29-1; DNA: TGCAGCGCCCGAGGGGGGTACCAAGAGACCCAGTACTTC; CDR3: CSARGGYQETQYF
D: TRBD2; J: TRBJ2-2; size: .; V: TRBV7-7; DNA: TGTGCCAGCAGCCCACTAGCGGGAGCGACGGACACCGGGGAGCTGTTTTTT; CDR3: CASSPLAGATDTGELFF
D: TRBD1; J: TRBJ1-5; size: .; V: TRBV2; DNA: TGTGCCAGCAGCGGACAGGGGCTTCGGAATCAGCCCCAGCATTTT; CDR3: CASSGQGLRNQPQHF
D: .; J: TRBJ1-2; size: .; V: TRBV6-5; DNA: TGTGCCAGCAGTTCTCAGCCCCGGGGTCCCTATGGCTACACCTTC; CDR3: CASSSQPRGPYGYTF
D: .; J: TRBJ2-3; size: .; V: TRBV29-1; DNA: TGCAGCGTTGTCCCAGCGGGCACAGATACGCAGTATTTT; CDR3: CSVVPAGTDTQYF
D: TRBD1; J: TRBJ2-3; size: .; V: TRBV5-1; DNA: TGCGCCAGCAGCCACCCCATGGACAGGGGGAGCCTTACAGATACGCAGTATTTT; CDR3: CASSHPMDRGSLTDTQYF
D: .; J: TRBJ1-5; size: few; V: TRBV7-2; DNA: TGTGCCAGCAGCTTAGCAGGGGGTTGGGAGCCCCAGCATTTT; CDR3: CASSLAGGWEPQHF
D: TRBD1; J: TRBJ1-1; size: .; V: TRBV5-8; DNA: TGTGCCAGCAGCTTGGCGTGGGACAGGGGGCAGGCTTTCTTT; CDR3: CASSLAWDRGQAFF
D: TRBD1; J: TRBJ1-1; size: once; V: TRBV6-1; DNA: TGTGCCAGCAGGACAGGGTTGAACACTGAAGCTTTCTTT; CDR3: CASRTGLNTEAFF
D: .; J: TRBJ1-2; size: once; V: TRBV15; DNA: TGTGCCACCAGCAGAGACCCCAGCGCTAACTATGGCTACACCTTC; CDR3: CATSRDPSANYGYTF
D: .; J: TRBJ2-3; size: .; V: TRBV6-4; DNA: TGTGCCAGCAGTGACACGGCGGCTCCAACAGATACGCAGTATTTT; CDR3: CASSDTAAPTDTQYF
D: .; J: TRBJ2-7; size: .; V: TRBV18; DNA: TGTGCCAGCTCACCAAGCGGCTCCTACGAGCAGTACTTC; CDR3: CASSPSGSYEQYF
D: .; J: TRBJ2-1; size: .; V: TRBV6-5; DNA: TGTGCCAGCAGCCCCGCTATGAACGGTTACAATGAGCAGTTCTTC; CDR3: CASSPAMNGYNEQFF
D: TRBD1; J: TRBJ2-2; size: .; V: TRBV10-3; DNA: TGTGCCATCAGTGAGTCAGGACAGGGAAACACCGGGGAGCTGTTTTTT; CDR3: CAISESGQGNTGELFF
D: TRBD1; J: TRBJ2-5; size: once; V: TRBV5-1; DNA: TGCGCCAGCAGCTCTGGACAGGTTGGTGAGACCCAGTACTTC; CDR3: CASSSGQVGETQYF
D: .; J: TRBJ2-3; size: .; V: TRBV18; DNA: TGTGCCAGCTCCCCGGGGACCCTCCGCACAGATACGCAGTATTTT; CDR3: CASSPGTLRTDTQYF
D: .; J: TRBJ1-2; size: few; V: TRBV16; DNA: TGTGCCAGCAGCCAATCAGGGCGCTATGGCTACACCTTC; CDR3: CASSQSGRYGYTF
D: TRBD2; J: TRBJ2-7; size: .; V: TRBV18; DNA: TGTGCCAGCTCACCACCGTCCCTAGCGGGGCTCGAGCAGTACTTC; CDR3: CASSPPSLAGLEQYF
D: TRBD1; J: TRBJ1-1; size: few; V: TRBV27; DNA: TGTGCCAGCAGTCCGGACAGGGGCGACACTGAAGCTTTCTTT; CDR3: CASSPDRGDTEAFF
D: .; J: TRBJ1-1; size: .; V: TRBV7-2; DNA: TGTGCCAGCAGCGCCGTTTATACTGAAGCTTTCTTT; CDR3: CASSAVYTEAFF
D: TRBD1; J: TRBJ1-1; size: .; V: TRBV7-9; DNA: TGTGCCAGCAGCGGGACAGGATCAACTGAAGCTTTCTTT; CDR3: CASSGTGSTEAFF